Following are 5 T cell receptor beta chains from one sample sequenced in a study of cytomegalovirus exposure and HLA in healthy donors. With 60 Vbeta and 13 Jbeta primers, the PCR was carried out. Assay: immunoSEQ multiplex PCR; the TCRdb copy retains only in-frame clones and omits some. This table has 160,000 or so clones, about 80% appearing once. Material: PBMCs. The receptors originated from a woman in her 50s in good health and CMV-seronegative.

CDR3 in amino acids: CASSLLAGVVREQFF. DNA for the CDR3: TGTGCCAGCAGCTTACTAGCGGGAGTTGTCCGTGAGCAGTTCTTC. This chain links TRBV28 with TRBJ2-1; 11 bases line up with TRBD2. Losses at the gene ends were 6 bases for V and 9 bases for J; bases not matched to a gene: 10. Looked up from germline, CDR1 is MDHEN and CDR2 is SYDVKM. The CDR3 totals 15 residues. Full variable domain (outside the CDR3, taken from reference TRBV28 and TRBJ2-1): DVKVTQSSRYLVKRTGEKVFLECVQDMDHENMFWYRQDPGLGLRLIYFSYDVKMKEKGDIPEGYSVSREKKERFSLILESASTNQTSMYLCASSLLAGVVREQFFGPGTRLTVL.

V and J are TRBV7-2 and TRBJ2-3; D not certain. The CDR3 covers 15 residues. Trimming removed 2 bases at V and 3 bases at J, with 12 bases between. Germline V CDR1 and CDR2: SGHTA, FQGNSA. CDR3: CASSLTYLRTDTQYF. The DNA of the CDR3 is TGTGCCAGCAGCTTAACCTACCTCCGGACAGATACGCAGTATTTT. Combining the CDR3 with reference TRBV7-2 and TRBJ2-3 gives the whole variable domain GAGVSQSPSNKVTEKGKDVELRCDPISGHTALYWYRQSLGQGLEFLIYFQGNSAPDKSGLPSDRFSAERTGGSVSTLTIQRTQQEDSAVYLCASSLTYLRTDTQYFGPGTRLTVL.

This clone turned up a few times. The chain employs TRBV6-1 and TRBJ2-7; a possible D gene is TRBD2 (7 bases). This CDR3 contains 15 residues. The V end lost 2 bases, the J end lost 1 base, and 12 bases lay between the germline ends. The V gene's germline CDR1 is MNHNS and CDR2 SASEGT. CDR3 sequence: CASSEWGGGSYEQYF. In DNA, the CDR3 is TGTGCCAGCAGTGAATGGGGAGGGGGATCCTACGAGCAGTACTTC.

The chain combines TRBV12-5 with TRBJ1-2; D uncertain. The CDR3 is 15 amino acids. The V end lost 0 bases, the J end lost 0 bases, and 8 bases lay between the germline ends. CDR1 and CDR2 from the germline V gene are LGHNT and FRNRAP. CDR3 in amino acids: CASGLVRGANYGYTF. The CDR3 DNA follows: TGTGCTAGTGGTTTGGTAAGAGGCGCTAACTATGGCTACACCTTC.

This clone was observed once. The rearrangement links TRBV19 to TRBJ1-5, with D hard to call. The germline gives CDR1 LNHDA, CDR2 SQIVND (reference sequence). V was shortened by 8 bases and J by 1 base, with 6 bases between the two germline ends. The CDR3 contains 12 residues. The CDR3, as DNA: TGTGCCAGTCAATCCAGCAATCAGCCCCAGCATTTT. It encodes CASQSSNQPQHF.